The T cell receptor beta chain described here comes from a study of blood T cell repertoires in COVID-19. Overall study: Samples of COVID-19 (acute and convalescent) were obtained from the United States, Italy and Spain. PBMCs, B-cell-depleted T cells, or T cells were the source of the cDNA or gDNA that made up the material.

This clone was recorded only once. Other DNA sequences in the same sample also yield this CDR3. The CDR3 totals 13 residues. Per germline, CDR1 SGHAT and CDR2 FQNNGV. V was cut by 0 bases and J by 4 bases, with 6 bases left in between. Original data processing: Reference gene primer amplification yielded estimated nucleated cell counts. TCRdb's copy holds only in-frame clones and misses some; the assay was immunoSEQ multiplex PCR. V, J and clone size reflect that table, while D and trimming were determined from the DNA. This table holds 190,000 or so clones, 88% found once. The clonotype comes from a woman in her 30s with acute or convalescent COVID-19. The sample taken for sequencing was peripheral blood. The chain links TRBV11-2 to TRBJ1-1; no reliable D call. CDR3 loop: CASSLERGTEAFF. Written as DNA, the CDR3 is TGTGCCAGCAGCTTAGAGAGAGGCACTGAAGCTTTCTTT.